A single sample gave rise to the 17 T cell receptor beta chains below, sequenced in a study of cytomegalovirus exposure and HLA in healthy donors. Researchers ran the PCR with 60 Vbeta and 13 Jbeta primers. Data came from immunoSEQ multiplex PCR; TCRdb stores just in-frame clones and leaves some out. The table has about 140,000 clones, about 78% seen once. The sample taken for sequencing was PBMCs. The receptors originated from a male donor in good health and CMV-seronegative.

The chain combines TRBV6-5 with TRBJ2-1, with TRBD2 as a possible D gene (5 bases). V dropped 3 bases and J dropped 0 bases, with 12 bases sitting between them. Germline lookup yields CDR1 MNHEY and CDR2 SVGAGI. The CDR3 spans 16 residues. The CDR3 nucleotides read TGTGCCAGCAGTTATGGCGGGCCGAGCTCCTACAATGAGCAGTTCTTC. It is translated as CASSYGGPSSYNEQFF.

This chain links TRBV10-3 with TRBJ2-5; D may be TRBD1 (6 bases). Germline-derived CDR1 and CDR2 are ENHRY and SYGVKD. V was clipped by 7 bases and J by 5 bases, with 14 bases between them. CDR3 size: 13 residues. The CDR3, as DNA: TGTGCCATCAAACCAGGGGTAGGGGAGACCCAGTACTTC. Protein: CAIKPGVGETQYF.

V gene TRBV9 combines with J gene TRBJ2-1, with D tentatively TRBD1 (8 bases). The CDR3 length is 18 residues. V lost 4 bases and J 5 bases, leaving 25 bases between the germline ends. Germline V gene sequence: CDR1 SGDLS, CDR2 YYNGEE. The DNA for the CDR3 is TGTGCCAGCAGCACTCCCCGCGGGGGACAGGCACATAACAATGAGCAGTTCTTC. Translation: CASSTPRGGQAHNNEQFF.

The J gene is TRBJ2-7, the V gene TRBV14; TRBD2 matches at 8 bases. V gave up 8 bases and J gave up 5 bases; unmatched junction bases: 11. Germline CDR1 reads SGHDN; CDR2 reads FVKESK. CDR3 length equals 14 residues. The CDR3 spells CASGKLAGLNEQYF. The CDR3 bases are TGTGCCAGCGGCAAGTTAGCGGGACTTAACGAGCAGTACTTC.

A single count supports this clone. The chain joins TRBV5-6 to TRBJ2-7; a weak D match, TRBD2 (5 bases). V lost 6 bases and J lost 0, with 19 bases in between. The CDR3 has 16 amino acids. From germline, CDR1 is SGHDT and CDR2 YYEEEE. CDR3 DNA: TGTGCCAGCACCTCCTATAGCGCTCTTGGCTCCTACGAGCAGTACTTC. Its protein is CASTSYSALGSYEQYF.

The V call is TRBV10-3, the J call TRBJ1-1, with 7 bases fitting TRBD1. CDR1 is ENHRY and CDR2 is SYGVKD in the germline V gene. Trimming removed 0 bases from V and 4 bases from J; junction bases left unmatched: 5. The CDR3 spans 15 residues. The CDR3 region has the DNA TGTGCCATCAGTGAGTCAAGGGGGCTGGGCACTGAAGCTTTCTTT. It codes for CAISESRGLGTEAFF.

This chain joins TRBV29-1 and TRBJ2-5, with D maybe TRBD1 (5 bases). The J call could be wrong; TRBJ2-7 is a better fit for the DNA end. CDR1 and CDR2 from the germline V gene are SQVTM and ANQGSEA. This CDR3 has 14 amino acids. CDR3 protein: CSVEDRTRSYEQYF. DNA for the CDR3: TGCAGCGTTGAAGATCGGACACGGTCCTACGAGCAGTACTTC.

The CDR3 spells CASSLVQGEWETQYF. CDR3 sequence (DNA): TGTGCCAGCAGCTTAGTTCAGGGGGAGTGGGAGACCCAGTACTTC. The V call is TRBV7-9, the J call TRBJ2-5; TRBD1 aligns across 7 bases. This CDR3 is 15 amino acids long. After removal of 1 base from V and 5 bases from J, the junction contained 7 bases not matched to a gene. The germline gives CDR1 SEHNR, CDR2 FQNEAQ (reference sequence).

This rearrangement joins TRBV13 to TRBJ2-5; unclear D gene. The J call may not be correct, given that the DNA end is closer to TRBJ2-7. The germline gives CDR1 PRHDT, CDR2 FYEKMQ (reference sequence). There are 15 residues in the CDR3. Written as DNA, the CDR3 is TGTGCCAGCAGCTTAGGTGGTAGGAGCTCCTACGAGCAGTACTTC. The encoded protein is CASSLGGRSSYEQYF.

The V call is TRBV19, the J call TRBJ1-4, with 7 positions matching TRBD1. The CDR3 length is 16 residues. V gave up 7 bases and J gave up 0 bases; unmatched junction bases: 8. The germline gives CDR1 LNHDA, CDR2 SQIVND (reference sequence). CDR3 DNA sequence: TGTGCCAGTAAGCGAAGGGGGCGTGCAACTAATGAAAAACTGTTTTTT. This codes for CASKRRGRATNEKLFF. The variable domain in full, with the rest retrieved from reference TRBV19 and TRBJ1-4, is DGGITQSPKYLFRKEGQNVTLSCEQNLNHDAMYWYRQDPGQGLRLIYYSQIVNDFQKGDIAEGYSVSREKKESFPLTVTSAQKNPTAFYLCASKRRGRATNEKLFFGSGTQLSVL.

J is TRBJ1-1 and V is TRBV18; D might be TRBD1 (5 bases). Looked up from germline, CDR1 is KGHSH and CDR2 is LQKENI. Deletions cut 1 base from V and 1 base from J, with 10 bases between. The CDR3 totals 15 residues. In nucleotides, the CDR3 is TGTGCCAGCTCACCACGGGGCCAGGGGAACACTGAAGCTTTCTTT. Amino acid sequence: CASSPRGQGNTEAFF.

This clone was picked up a small number of times. The chain is built from TRBV27 and TRBJ1-4; 7 bases fit TRBD1. The germline gives CDR1 MNHEY, CDR2 SMNVEV (reference sequence). With 6 bases clipped from V and 4 bases from J, the junction kept 5 bases outside the gene matches. This CDR3 is built from 14 residues. The CDR3 is CASSTTGINEKLFF. In nucleotides, the CDR3 is TGTGCCAGCAGCACGACAGGGATTAATGAAAAACTGTTTTTT.

The chain joins TRBV18 to TRBJ2-7; no reliable D call. The V and J ends lost 4 bases and 5 bases respectively, with 12 bases between them. CDR1 is KGHSH and CDR2 is LQKENI in the germline V gene. The CDR3 totals 13 residues. This chain's CDR3 is CASSRGGGNEQYF. For the CDR3, the DNA is TGTGCCAGCTCACGAGGCGGCGGAAACGAGCAGTACTTC.

V usage is TRBV30 and J usage is TRBJ2-7, with 11 positions matching TRBD2. The CDR3 length is 16 residues. The germline V gene encodes CDR1 GTSNPN and CDR2 SVGIG (reference sequence). The V and J ends lost 0 bases and 3 bases, in that order; junction bases with no gene match: 7. CDR3 residues: CAWSVTSGMVIYEQYF. CDR3 DNA: TGTGCCTGGAGTGTGACTAGCGGGATGGTTATCTACGAGCAGTACTTC. The entire variable domain, with the rest obtained from reference TRBV30 and TRBJ2-7, is as follows: SQTIHQWPATLVQPVGSPLSLECTVEGTSNPNLYWYRQAAGRGLQLLFYSVGIGQISSEVPQNLSASRPQDRQFILSSKKLLLSDSGFYLCAWSVTSGMVIYEQYFGPGTRLTVT.

Note on this clone: Other DNA sequences in the same sample also yield this CDR3. This chain's CDR3 is CASSVGLAGVSYNEQFF. The DNA for the CDR3 is TGTGCCAGCAGCGTGGGACTAGCGGGAGTTTCCTACAATGAGCAGTTCTTC. The chain carries TRBV9 and TRBJ2-1; 14 bases agree with TRBD2. The junction had 2 bases not matched to a gene; V was cut back by 2 bases and J by 1 base. Germline V CDR1 and CDR2: SGDLS, YYNGEE. The CDR3 spans 17 residues.

The chain uses TRBV9 and TRBJ2-2; D might be TRBD2 (6 bases). The CDR3 loop spans 21 amino acids. Germline V lookup: CDR1 SGDLS, CDR2 YYNGEE. Trimming took 3 bases from V and 5 from J, leaving 32 bases between them. The CDR3 sequence: CASSATFSSGSGKRYTGELFF. The CDR3 DNA sequence: TGTGCCAGCAGCGCAACCTTTAGTAGTGGTAGCGGCAAGAGGTATACCGGGGAGCTGTTTTTT.

This chain links TRBV27 with TRBJ2-2; 7 bases match TRBD2. Germline lookup yields CDR1 MNHEY and CDR2 SMNVEV (reference sequence). The trim removed 0 bases at V and 9 bases at J, leaving 7 bases unmatched. This CDR3 region has 15 residues. The CDR3 DNA is TGTGCCAGCAGTTTATCGGGCCCGGGAGGCCGGGAGCTGTTTTTT. Its protein product is CASSLSGPGGRELFF.